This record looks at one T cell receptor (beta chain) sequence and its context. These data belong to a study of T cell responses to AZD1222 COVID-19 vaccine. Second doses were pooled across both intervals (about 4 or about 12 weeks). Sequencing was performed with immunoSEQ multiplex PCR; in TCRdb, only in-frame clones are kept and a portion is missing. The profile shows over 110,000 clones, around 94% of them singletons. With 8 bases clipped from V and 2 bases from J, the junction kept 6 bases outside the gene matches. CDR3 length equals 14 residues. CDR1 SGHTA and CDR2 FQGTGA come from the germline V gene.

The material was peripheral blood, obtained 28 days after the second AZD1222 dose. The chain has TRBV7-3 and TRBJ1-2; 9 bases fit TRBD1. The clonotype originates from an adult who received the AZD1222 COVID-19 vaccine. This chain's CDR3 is CASGTGSGNYGYTF. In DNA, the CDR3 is TGTGCCAGCGGGACAGGGTCGGGGAACTATGGCTACACCTTC.